The T cell receptor beta chain described here comes from a study of blood T cells in healthy people across ages (dated by TCRdb to 2014 to 2015). Turning to the overall study: In model experiments, template switching captured about one uniquely barcoded TCR beta cDNA molecule for every two T cells. Using deep sequencing normalized with unique cDNA molecular identifiers, the study measured how TCR beta repertoire diversity changes with age. The donors were split into four age groups: young (average 16 years), middle-aged (about 40), aged (more than 55) and long-lived (roughly 88). To avoid experimental bias, donors of different ages were randomly spread across the sequencing lanes. Two additional independent replicas of 1 million unique cDNA reads from the same blood draw were analyzed for two donors (one aged 18 to 30 and one aged 80 or older). Overall results and qualifications from the work: Compared with the aged group, the long-lived group had more naive CD4+ T cells, fewer expanded clones and increased TCR diversity, a pattern suggesting age selection. Observed TCR beta diversity correlated strongly with the percentage of naive T cells measured by flow cytometry. Total diversity estimates from one million sequenced T cells were considered lower bounds and underestimates. Bulk unsorted PBMC profiling prevented conclusive comparison of naive and antigen-experienced compartments. As age increased, observed TCR beta diversity per million T cells dropped in a roughly linear way, and a significant reduction was already evident by age 40. Because the CMV infection status of the donors was unknown, age-related changes in expanded clonotypes may potentially have been confounded.

Systemically healthy Caucasian individuals from Russia, 35 to 40 in total and aged about 6 to 100 years, were included as donors. Each donor gave ten milliliters of peripheral blood, collected into EDTA-treated Vacutainer tubes. Ficoll-Paque density-gradient centrifugation was used to isolate PBMCs, with at least 7 million per sample. Total RNA, at least 5 micrograms per sample, was extracted from PBMCs with Trizol reagent. For every donor, flow cytometry on a PBMC aliquot measured the percentage of naive CD45RAhigh/CD27high T cells. Receptor libraries were prepared by 5' RACE. The data were produced on an Illumina HiSeq 2500. The second PCR ran for roughly 7 to 11 cycles and used a J-beta primer mix along with a sample-barcoded 5' primer. A unique molecular identifier was introduced onto each TCR beta cDNA molecule by a template-switch 5' adaptor carrying 12 random nucleotides. Each sample yielded at least 3 million CDR3-containing paired-end reads. All of the RNA was converted into first-strand cDNA using the Mint cDNA synthesis kit, with a TRBC-specific oligonucleotide serving as the primer. After uracil-DNA glycosylase treatment, a first 18-cycle PCR used universal primers M1SS and BC2_uni_R on all cDNA. Turning to the authors' computational methods: Each sample was normalized by randomly selecting 1 million high-quality reads, each carrying a distinct molecular identifier. Instead of being binned into consensus sequences, reads that shared molecular identifiers were thrown out. MiTCR, with a Q25 quality threshold and the strictest error-elimination algorithm, was used for CDR3 identification, clonotype clustering and error correction. A nonparametric unseen species model with Euler transformation was used to estimate a lower bound on total TCR beta diversity. The public reads were reprocessed in TCRdb via fastp at Q25 and MiXCR, keeping in-frame beta chains. Rows are unified per CDR3 protein, each entry keeping the most common DNA and genes. The V and J calls were not made by the authors but by TCRdb's processing. A total of 850,000 to 1,100,000 distinct CDR3 sequences appear in this sample, around two fifths of them only once. The ten most abundant clones make up around 13% of the sample.

V is cut back by 6 bases and J by 0 bases, with 6 bases in the junction unmatched. The CDR3 holds 15 amino acids from the cysteine to the phenylalanine. Only the CDR3 portion is preserved as DNA: 45 bases, with reading frame beginning at the first base. The germline V gene sets CDR1 to ENHRY and CDR2 to SYGVKD. Only a few counts were recorded for this clonotype. The specificity of this receptor is unknown. Base qualities are not at hand, and no much larger clone is one base apart. This receptor chain uses TRBV10-3 and TRBJ2-3; TRBD1 lines up with 7 middle nucleotides. The receptor was isolated from a man aged 18 to 29 in good health. The sample taken for sequencing was blood. The CDR3 protein is CAIRSPGQSTDTQYF. The DNA sequence follows: TGTGCCATCAGGTCCCCGGGACAGAGCACAGATACGCAGTATTTT.